The next 22 T cell receptor beta chains were all read from a single sample in a study of T cell responses to AZD1222 COVID-19 vaccine. Libraries were prepared by immunoSEQ multiplex PCR; TCRdb keeps only in-frame clonotypes and omits some of them. Among 95,000 to 110,000 clones listed, 91% were seen once. The input for sequencing was peripheral blood, taken on day 0 of AZD1222 vaccination. The receptors shown here come from an adult in good health.

This sequence joins TRBV30 and TRBJ1-4; no firm D call. V was trimmed by 0 bases and J by 8 bases, leaving 7 bases between them. Germline V CDR1 and CDR2: GTSNPN, SVGIG (reference sequence). This CDR3 is 12 amino acids long. The CDR3: CAWSVDLEKLFF. The CDR3 nucleotides are TGTGCCTGGAGTGTGGATCTAGAAAAACTGTTTTTT.

This clone was recorded once. The genes are TRBV11-2 and TRBJ2-3, with D possibly being TRBD1 (7 bases). CDR1 SGHAT and CDR2 FQNNGV come from the germline V gene. The CDR3 is 17 residues long. V shed 5 bases and J shed 4 bases, with 22 bases lying between them. In nucleotides, the CDR3 is TGTGCCAGCAGCCCGCTCGCGGGAAGGGGGCAGGCAGATACGCAGTATTTT. Amino acids: CASSPLAGRGQADTQYF.

This chain links TRBV27 with TRBJ2-7; the D gene is possibly TRBD2 (5 bases). V was trimmed by 0 bases and J by 0 bases, leaving 9 bases between them. From germline, CDR1 is MNHEY and CDR2 SMNVEV (reference sequence). There are 15 residues in the CDR3. The CDR3 protein is CASSLSRVSSYEQYF. The CDR3 DNA reads TGTGCCAGCAGTTTATCGAGGGTCAGCTCCTACGAGCAGTACTTC.

The chain links TRBV19 to TRBJ2-7, with D unclear. Germline V gene data show CDR1 as LNHDA and CDR2 as SQIVND (reference sequence). The germline V and J ends were trimmed by 0 bases and 4 bases, with 7 bases remaining between them. The CDR3 extends over 13 amino acids. CDR3: CASSIEDEYEQYF. The CDR3 DNA follows: TGTGCCAGTAGTATAGAAGACGAATACGAGCAGTACTTC. The full variable domain, in which reference TRBV19 and TRBJ2-7 provide the parts outside the CDR3, is DGGITQSPKYLFRKEGQNVTLSCEQNLNHDAMYWYRQDPGQGLRLIYYSQIVNDFQKGDIAEGYSVSREKKESFPLTVTSAQKNPTAFYLCASSIEDEYEQYFGPGTRLTVT.

The chain recombines TRBV18 with TRBJ2-7, with D tentatively TRBD2 (5 bases). From germline, CDR1 is KGHSH and CDR2 LQKENI. The CDR3 is 13 amino acids. The V gene lost 3 bases and the J gene lost 5 bases, with 11 bases spanning the gap. Here the CDR3 reads CASSPEWGDEQYF. In DNA form, the CDR3 reads TGTGCCAGCTCACCGGAGTGGGGAGACGAGCAGTACTTC. Full variable domain (remainder filled in from reference TRBV18 and TRBJ2-7): NAGVMQNPRHLVRRRGQEARLRCSPMKGHSHVYWYRQLPEEGLKFMVYLQKENIIDESGMPKERFSAEFPKEGPSILRIQQVVRGDSAAYFCASSPEWGDEQYFGPGTRLTVT.

The CDR3 coding sequence is TGTGCCAGCAGCACGAAGTTAATAGGGGAGCAGTTCTTC. Protein sequence: CASSTKLIGEQFF. The chain recombines TRBV9 with TRBJ2-1; D unclear. V was shortened by 4 bases and J by 10 bases, with 15 bases between the two germline ends. From germline, CDR1 is SGDLS and CDR2 YYNGEE. The length of the CDR3 is 13 residues.

The chain's CDR3 is CASSPVTGGRGQPQHF. The CDR3, as DNA: TGTGCCAGCTCACCAGTGACAGGGGGCAGGGGTCAGCCCCAGCATTTT. The chain combines TRBV18 with TRBJ1-5; 10 bases map to TRBD1. The CDR3 contains 16 residues. CDR1 is KGHSH, CDR2 LQKENI, per germline. Trimming removed 2 bases from V and 6 bases from J; junction bases left unmatched: 7.

J is TRBJ2-1 and V is TRBV28, with TRBD1 matching over 9 bases. V lost 5 bases and J lost 11; bases outside the gene matches: 13. There are 15 residues in the CDR3. CDR1 and CDR2 from the germline V gene are MDHEN and SYDVKM. DNA of the CDR3: TGTGCCAGCAGTCACAGCGGACAGGGGACAACTAAGCAGTTCTTC. It specifies CASSHSGQGTTKQFF. Variable domain in full (rest from reference TRBV28 and TRBJ2-1): DVKVTQSSRYLVKRTGEKVFLECVQDMDHENMFWYRQDPGLGLRLIYFSYDVKMKEKGDIPEGYSVSREKKERFSLILESASTNQTSMYLCASSHSGQGTTKQFFGPGTRLTVL.

The chain employs TRBV5-4 and TRBJ2-7; 9 bases line up with TRBD2. Germline V lookup: CDR1 SGHNT, CDR2 YYREEE (reference sequence). CDR3 length: 14 amino acids. Unmatched junction bases numbered 7, after V lost 2 bases and J lost 7 bases. In DNA, the CDR3 is TGTGCCAGCAGCTTCCGCGGGAGGGTGGGGGAGCAGTACTTC. As protein: CASSFRGRVGEQYF.

This clone was observed a single time. The V gene is TRBV18, the J gene TRBJ2-2; 9 bases line up with TRBD2. The length of the CDR3 is 18 residues. Germline CDR1 and CDR2: KGHSH and LQKENI. V lost 0 bases, J lost 0 bases, and 5 bases stayed unmatched. The chain's CDR3 is CASSPPASGNTNTGELFF. In DNA, the CDR3 is TGTGCCAGCTCACCACCGGCTAGCGGGAATACGAACACCGGGGAGCTGTTTTTT.

This clone has a count of ten or more. The chain has TRBV14 and TRBJ2-7; weak D call: TRBD1 (5 bases). This CDR3 is 14 amino acids long. The germline V and J ends were trimmed by 1 base and 7 bases, with 14 bases remaining between them. Looked up from germline, CDR1 is SGHDN and CDR2 is FVKESK. The CDR3: CASSQGRFQGEQYF. CDR3 bases: TGTGCCAGCAGCCAAGGGAGATTCCAGGGAGAGCAGTACTTC.

The J gene is TRBJ2-7, the V gene TRBV4-1; 7 nucleotides line up with TRBD1. The ends lost 4 bases at V and 4 bases at J; junction bases unmatched: 10. The length of the CDR3 is 15 residues. From germline, CDR1 is MGHRA and CDR2 YSYEKL. For the CDR3, the DNA is TGCGCCAGCAGCCGCGTAACAGGGGTGGGATACGAGCAGTACTTC. Protein product: CASSRVTGVGYEQYF.

This clone was recorded only once. The rearrangement uses TRBV24-1 and TRBJ1-5; 7 nucleotides agree with TRBD1. The CDR3 has 14 residues. Trimming took 3 bases from V and 7 from J; bases not matched to a gene: 5. In germline, CDR1 is KGHDR, CDR2 SFDVKD. CDR3 DNA sequence: TGTGCCACCAGTGATGCGGGACAGTCCCAGCCCCAGCATTTT. As protein: CATSDAGQSQPQHF.

The chain recombines TRBV7-2 with TRBJ2-6, with D maybe TRBD1 (6 bases). Trimming took 8 bases from V and 0 from J, leaving 11 bases between them. Per germline, CDR1 SGHTA and CDR2 FQGNSA. CDR3 length: 15 amino acids. CDR3 in amino acids: CASFRGGSGANVLTF. The CDR3, as DNA: TGTGCCAGCTTTCGAGGGGGCTCTGGGGCCAACGTCCTGACTTTC. Variable domain in full (rest from reference TRBV7-2 and TRBJ2-6): GAGVSQSPSNKVTEKGKDVELRCDPISGHTALYWYRQSLGQGLEFLIYFQGNSAPDKSGLPSDRFSAERTGGSVSTLTIQRTQQEDSAVYLCASFRGGSGANVLTFGAGSRLTVL.

V and J are TRBV24-1 and TRBJ2-7, with 12 bases identical to TRBD2. Germline CDR1 and CDR2: KGHDR and SFDVKD. CDR3 length: 17 residues. With 7 bases clipped from V and 0 bases from J, the junction kept 9 bases outside the gene matches. CDR3: CATSRGPLAGGSYEQYF. CDR3 nucleotides: TGTGCCACCAGCCGGGGCCCACTAGCGGGAGGCTCCTACGAGCAGTACTTC.

This clone has only a few counts. The junction and the germline gene differ at one end; a read error may be behind it. The chain has TRBV27 and TRBJ1-6, with no clear D. Germline lookup yields CDR1 MNHEY and CDR2 SMNVEV (reference sequence). The CDR3 sequence is 13 residues long. This chain's CDR3 is CASSLSWNSPLHF. DNA of the CDR3: TGTGCCAGCAGCTTATCCTGGAATTCACCCCTCCACTTT.

The chain recombines TRBV27 with TRBJ1-5; D call uncertain. V lost 2 bases and J 0 bases, leaving 11 bases between the germline ends. The CDR3 loop spans 16 amino acids. In germline, CDR1 is MNHEY, CDR2 SMNVEV (reference sequence). This chain's CDR3 is CASSLGISVSNQPQHF. The CDR3 DNA follows: TGTGCCAGCAGTTTAGGGATCTCTGTTAGCAATCAGCCCCAGCATTTT.

This chain uses TRBV4-2 with TRBJ1-5; D ambiguous. This CDR3 region has 18 residues. The germline V gene has CDR1 LGHNA and CDR2 YNFKEQ. Deletions cut 0 bases from V and 4 bases from J, with 19 bases between. This CDR3 is CASSQDLETITRNQPQHF. The DNA of the CDR3 is TGTGCCAGCAGCCAAGATCTTGAGACAATAACAAGGAATCAGCCCCAGCATTTT.

The chain is built from TRBV11-2 and TRBJ1-1, with D tentatively TRBD1 (6 bases). The length of the CDR3 is 16 residues. Germline CDR1 and CDR2: SGHAT and FQNNGV. With 2 bases removed from V and 0 bases from J, the gap between germline ends came to 13 bases. The CDR3 sequence: CASSLRGGALNTEAFF. CDR3 nucleotides: TGTGCCAGCAGCTTAAGGGGGGGGGCATTGAACACTGAAGCTTTCTTT.

This clone was counted a single time. CDR3 coding DNA: TGCGCCAGCAGCGAAGGGGACTCCCTCCTTAACTATGGCTACACCTTC. It codes for CASSEGDSLLNYGYTF. The J gene is TRBJ1-2, the V gene TRBV5-1, with TRBD1 as a possible D gene (5 bases). CDR1 is SGHRS and CDR2 is YFSETQ in the germline V gene. The ends were cut back, 4 bases at V and 1 base at J, with 17 bases in the middle. The CDR3 covers 16 residues.

V and J are TRBV12-3 or TRBV12-4 and TRBJ2-1; D call uncertain. V lost 3 bases and J 7 bases, leaving 7 bases between the germline ends. The CDR3 runs 12 residues. The CDR3 loop is CASSFGVNEQFF. The CDR3 nucleotides are TGTGCCAGCAGTTTTGGGGTAAATGAGCAGTTCTTC.

The gene calls are TRBV29-1 and TRBJ1-2, with D tentatively TRBD1 (5 bases). The CDR3 loop spans 13 amino acids. V lost 3 bases and J lost 7, with 15 bases in between. Germline V gene lookup returns CDR1 SQVTM and CDR2 ANQGSEA. CDR3 sequence (DNA): TGCAGCGTTGAGGAAATGAGGGGTTCTGGCTACACCTTC. Residues: CSVEEMRGSGYTF.